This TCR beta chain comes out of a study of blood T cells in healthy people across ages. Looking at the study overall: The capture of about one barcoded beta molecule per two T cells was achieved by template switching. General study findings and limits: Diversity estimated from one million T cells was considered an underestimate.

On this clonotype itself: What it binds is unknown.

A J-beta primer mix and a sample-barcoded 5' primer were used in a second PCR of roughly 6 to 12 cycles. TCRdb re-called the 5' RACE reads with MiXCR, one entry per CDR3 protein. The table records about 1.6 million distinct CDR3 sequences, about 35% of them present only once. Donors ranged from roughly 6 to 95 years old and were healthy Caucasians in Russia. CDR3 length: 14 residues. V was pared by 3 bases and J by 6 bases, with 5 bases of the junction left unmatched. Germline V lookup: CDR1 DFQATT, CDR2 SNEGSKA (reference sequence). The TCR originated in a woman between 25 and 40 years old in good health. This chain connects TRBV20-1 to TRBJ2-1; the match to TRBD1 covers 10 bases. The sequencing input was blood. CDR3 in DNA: TGCAGTGCTAGTGGACAGGGGGTAGGCAATGAGCAGTTCTTC. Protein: CSASGQGVGNEQFF.